Following are 10 T cell receptor beta chains from one sample sequenced in a study of blood T cells in healthy people across ages. Alongside a J-beta primer mix, a sample-barcoded 5' primer served in a second PCR lasting roughly 7 to 12 cycles. Each CDR3 protein gets one entry after TCRdb re-called the 5' RACE reads with MiXCR. The data contain 630,000 or so distinct CDR3 sequences, approximately 30% of them singletons. Sequenced input: blood. The origin of the receptors is a woman of 80 years or more in good health.

The table lists this clonotype with many counts. CDR3 DNA: TGTGCCAGCTGGGGACAAGGGGTGAGCACAGATACGCAGTATTTT. This sequence encodes CASWGQGVSTDTQYF. V usage is TRBV5-5 and J usage is TRBJ2-3, with D perhaps matching TRBD1 (6 bases). The CDR3 spans 15 residues. The germline gives CDR1 SGHKS, CDR2 YYEKEE (reference sequence). V was shortened by 7 bases and J by 0 bases, with 15 bases between the two germline ends.

On this clonotype: A much bigger clone sits one base away, suggesting this may be a read error. The chain carries TRBV20-1 and TRBJ2-1; possibly TRBD2 for D (5 bases). Trimming took 4 bases from V and 2 from J, leaving 9 bases between them. CDR1 and CDR2 from the germline V gene are DFQATT and SNEGSKA (reference sequence). There are 13 residues in the CDR3. Written as DNA, the CDR3 is TGCAGTGCTACTAGCCCACCCTACAATGAGCAGTTCTTC. Translating gives CSATSPPYNEQFF.

To note about this clonotype: This may come from a read error, since a much larger clone is one base off. This chain uses TRBV19 with TRBJ2-1; D possibly uses TRBD1 or TRBD2 (5 bases each). Trimming left V 7 bases short and J 10 bases short, with 20 bases between. This CDR3 has 14 residues. Germline CDR1 is LNHDA and CDR2 is SQIVND (reference sequence). CDR3 protein: CASTPSGSSHEQFF. CDR3 bases: TGTGCCAGTACCCCATCAGGGAGTTCCCACGAGCAGTTCTTC.

This clonotype was detected a few times. This clone may be a read error of a much larger clone one base away. The V and J genes are TRBV18 and TRBJ2-5; TRBD2 matches 9 bases. V gave up 2 bases and J gave up 11 bases; unmatched junction bases: 12. The CDR3 totals 15 residues. Looked up from germline, CDR1 is KGHSH and CDR2 is LQKENI. The CDR3 sequence: CASSPGGGGAGEQYF. In DNA, the CDR3 is TGTGCCAGCTCACCAGGCGGCGGGGGGGCCGGGGAGCAGTACTTC.

To note about this clonotype: One base away lies a much larger clone, so this may be a sequencing read error. The rearrangement uses TRBV7-2 and TRBJ2-1; D gene ambiguous. TRBJ2-7 matches the DNA end more closely, so the J call is doubtful. The CDR3 length is 14 residues. Germline assignment: CDR1 SGHTA and CDR2 FQGNSA. CDR3 nucleotides: TGTGCCAGCAGCGCCCGGATGTACTACAATGAGCAGTACTTC. Protein sequence: CASSARMYYNEQYF.

This clonotype was seen only a few times. The junction does not match germline at one end; this may be a read error. DNA of the CDR3: TGCGGCGTGGGGGGACAGATGAAAACAGATACGCAGTATTTT. Protein product: CGVGGQMKTDTQYF. This chain joins TRBV29-1 and TRBJ2-3; D is possibly TRBD1 (7 bases). CDR1 SQVTM and CDR2 ANQGSEA come from the germline V gene. The CDR3 has 14 amino acids.

This clonotype came up many times. V gene TRBV20-1 combines with J gene TRBJ2-7, with 9 bases that match TRBD1. Germline loops: CDR1 DFQATT, CDR2 SNEGSKA (reference sequence). The J segment lost 5 bases and the V segment lost 4 bases, leaving 6 bases of the junction unmatched. The CDR3 spans 13 residues. Written as DNA, the CDR3 is TGCAGTGCTACGGACAGGGGTCTCCACGAGCAGTACTTC. The encoded protein is CSATDRGLHEQYF.

In this sample, this clonotype turned up many times. This chain connects TRBV5-1 to TRBJ2-1; 10 bases align to TRBD2. Per the germline V gene, CDR1 is SGHRS and CDR2 is YFSETQ. Trimming at V came to 0 bases and at J to 14 bases, leaving 8 bases not matched to a gene. The CDR3 sequence is 14 residues long. The CDR3 bases are TGCGCCAGCAGCTTGGAGCCTAGCGGGGGCCGAAAGTTCTTC. It yields the protein CASSLEPSGGRKFF.

This clonotype came up once. A much bigger clone sits one base away, suggesting this may be a read error. DNA of the CDR3: TGTGTCAGCAGCGCGTTCGGAGACAGGGATCAGCCCCAGCATTTT. Translation gives CVSSAFGDRDQPQHF. V and J are TRBV5-6 and TRBJ1-5, with TRBD1 matching 7 bases. CDR1 is SGHDT, CDR2 YYEEEE, per germline. The CDR3 contains 15 residues.

Details on this clonotype: A much larger clone lies a single base off, so this may be a read error. The V call is TRBV4-2, the J call TRBJ2-7; D unclear. Per the germline V gene, CDR1 is LGHNA and CDR2 is YNFKEQ. The ends were cut back, 2 bases at V and 7 bases at J, with 9 bases in the middle. This CDR3 comprises 12 residues. The CDR3 reads CASSQRLGEQYF. DNA for the CDR3: TGTGCCAGCAGCCAACGACTCGGTGAGCAGTACTTC.